This entry lists 27 T cell receptor beta chains sequenced from one sample in a study of cytomegalovirus exposure and HLA in healthy donors. The PCR made use of 60 Vbeta and 13 Jbeta primers. Clones were sequenced by immunoSEQ multiplex PCR, and TCRdb holds only the in-frame ones, with some missing. Counted here are fewer than 100,000 clones, 75% to 85% occurring once; the ten biggest clones make up about 3.8%. Sequenced sample: PBMCs. The source is a woman aged 40 to 50 in good health and CMV-seronegative.

The chain is built from TRBV19 and TRBJ2-2; 7 bases line up with TRBD1. The CDR3 contains 14 residues. Germline CDR1 reads LNHDA; CDR2 reads SQIVND (reference sequence). Unmatched junction bases numbered 2, after V lost 6 bases and J lost 1 base. CDR3: CASRGQKNTGELFF. DNA of the CDR3: TGTGCCAGTAGGGGACAGAAGAACACCGGGGAGCTGTTTTTT.

The chain combines TRBV6-1 with TRBJ2-2; tentative D call: TRBD2 (5 bases). Germline loops: CDR1 MNHNS, CDR2 SASEGT. The CDR3 runs 14 residues. The V end was cut by 5 bases, the J end by 2 bases, with 9 bases between. DNA for the CDR3: TGTGCCAGCAGTAGGACTCTAAACACCGGGGAGCTGTTTTTT. Protein sequence: CASSRTLNTGELFF.

The chain combines TRBV29-1 with TRBJ1-5; possibly TRBD1 for D (6 bases). The CDR3 runs to 13 residues. Per the germline V gene, CDR1 is SQVTM and CDR2 is ANQGSEA. V was clipped by 3 bases and J by 2 bases, with 8 bases between them. The CDR3 DNA follows: TGCAGCGTTGAGGGACACGGCAATCAGCCCCAGCATTTT. Translated, it gives CSVEGHGNQPQHF.

This clone has more than one count but fewer than ten. V usage is TRBV19 and J usage is TRBJ1-5; no firm D call. Germline loops: CDR1 LNHDA, CDR2 SQIVND (reference sequence). The ends were cut back, 6 bases at V and 1 base at J, with 10 bases in the middle. This CDR3 has 14 residues. CDR3 region: CASRGRESNQPQHF. The DNA of the CDR3 is TGTGCCAGTAGAGGCCGGGAGAGCAATCAGCCCCAGCATTTT. Filled out from reference TRBV19 and TRBJ1-5, the complete variable domain reads DGGITQSPKYLFRKEGQNVTLSCEQNLNHDAMYWYRQDPGQGLRLIYYSQIVNDFQKGDIAEGYSVSREKKESFPLTVTSAQKNPTAFYLCASRGRESNQPQHFGDGTRLSIL.

This chain joins TRBV5-1 and TRBJ2-1; the match to TRBD2 covers 15 bases. Germline values: CDR1 SGHRS, CDR2 YFSETQ. The CDR3 loop spans 16 amino acids. After removal of 1 base from V and 8 bases from J, the junction contained 4 bases not matched to a gene. DNA for the CDR3: TGCGCCAGCAGCTTGTGGGGACTAGCGGGGGGATATGAGCAGTTCTTC. Translating it yields CASSLWGLAGGYEQFF.

The chain recombines TRBV19 with TRBJ2-1, with D maybe TRBD2 (7 bases). In germline, CDR1 is LNHDA, CDR2 SQIVND (reference sequence). Trimming cost V 0 bases and J 8 bases, with 14 bases left between them. This CDR3 is built from 15 residues. The CDR3 region has the DNA TGTGCCAGTAGTATAGACGAGGGGGGGCCCGATGAGCAGTTCTTC. As protein: CASSIDEGGPDEQFF.

This chain connects TRBV29-1 to TRBJ1-1, with 7 bases that match TRBD1. The CDR3 consists of 12 residues. The ends lost 7 bases at V and 3 bases at J; junction bases unmatched: 5. Germline V gene lookup returns CDR1 SQVTM and CDR2 ANQGSEA. CDR3 sequence reads: CSGQGWDTEAFF. In DNA form, the CDR3 reads TGCAGCGGACAGGGCTGGGACACTGAAGCTTTCTTT.

The chain's CDR3 is CASSQDSLVRGLTLVGEQYF. CDR3 nucleotide sequence: TGCGCCAGCAGTCAAGACTCCCTGGTCAGGGGGCTCACTTTGGTAGGAGAGCAGTACTTC. The chain joins TRBV23-1 to TRBJ2-7, with 8 bases lining up with TRBD1. TRBV23-1 is filed as an ORF, its function uncertain. V shed 2 bases, J shed 7 bases, and the junction held 25 bases outside the gene matches. This CDR3 spans 20 amino acids.

The chain combines TRBV5-1 with TRBJ1-6, with D unclear. The CDR3 contains 15 residues. The V and J ends lost 0 bases and 0 bases respectively, with 4 bases between them. Germline loops: CDR1 SGHRS, CDR2 YFSETQ. The CDR3 DNA sequence: TGCGCCAGCAGCTTGGTCGGCTCCTATAATTCACCCCTCCACTTT. Its translation: CASSLVGSYNSPLHF.

The rearrangement joins TRBV10-3 to TRBJ1-1; tentative D call: TRBD1 (5 bases). Per germline, CDR1 ENHRY and CDR2 SYGVKD. This CDR3 has 15 residues. The V gene lost 6 bases and the J gene lost 3 bases, with 17 bases spanning the gap. This CDR3 is CAIRGPLDRHTEAFF. DNA of the CDR3: TGTGCCATCAGGGGGCCCTTGGATAGACACACTGAAGCTTTCTTT.

Only one count was recorded for this clone. This rearrangement joins TRBV27 to TRBJ1-2; D is undetermined. The CDR3 totals 14 residues. CDR1 and CDR2 from the germline V gene are MNHEY and SMNVEV (reference sequence). V lost 1 base to trimming and J lost 6 bases, with 12 bases between them. The DNA for the CDR3 is TGTGCCAGCAGTTTATGGGCCGGTGTGGATGGCTACACCTTC. Amino acid sequence: CASSLWAGVDGYTF.

The CDR3 loop reads CASSLQGSVSYNEQFF. CDR3 bases: TGTGCCAGCAGCCTTCAGGGTTCTGTCTCCTACAATGAGCAGTTCTTC. The chain employs TRBV7-3 and TRBJ2-1; a weak D match, TRBD1 (5 bases). The CDR3 loop spans 16 amino acids. CDR1 and CDR2 (germline): SGHTA, FQGTGA. V lost 5 bases and J 0 bases, leaving 14 bases between the germline ends.

This chain links TRBV5-1 with TRBJ1-2; D perhaps matches TRBD1 (6 bases). The CDR3 loop spans 15 amino acids. Trimming cost V 4 bases and J 0 bases, with 13 bases left between them. The germline V gene has CDR1 SGHRS and CDR2 YFSETQ. Here the CDR3 reads CASSGDTSPNYGYTF. CDR3 nucleotide sequence: TGCGCCAGCAGCGGGGACACAAGCCCTAACTATGGCTACACCTTC.

The chain combines TRBV15 with TRBJ2-5; no reliable D call. Germline CDR1 is LNHNV and CDR2 is YYDKDF (reference sequence). V dropped 5 bases and J dropped 3 bases, with 7 bases sitting between them. The CDR3 is 12 amino acids. For the CDR3, the DNA is TGTGCCACCAGCCGGGTCGAAGAGACCCAGTACTTC. This codes for CATSRVEETQYF.

This chain connects TRBV15 to TRBJ1-4; D unresolved. Trimming pared 5 bases from V and 3 bases from J, leaving 7 bases between. Germline CDR1 LNHNV, CDR2 YYDKDF (reference sequence). This CDR3 contains 13 residues. The CDR3 sequence: CATSERSNEKLFF. The CDR3, as DNA: TGTGCCACCAGCGAGAGGTCTAATGAAAAACTGTTTTTT.

The gene calls are TRBV28 and TRBJ1-1; 7 bases match TRBD1. Germline V gives CDR1 MDHEN, CDR2 SYDVKM. J lost 1 base, V lost 10 bases, and 6 bases had no gene match. The CDR3 totals 13 residues. CDR3 in DNA: TGTGCCACCTCACAGGGGAGGAACACTGAAGCTTTCTTT. It specifies CATSQGRNTEAFF.

This chain connects TRBV5-6 to TRBJ1-5; 7 nucleotides match TRBD1. Germline values: CDR1 SGHDT, CDR2 YYEEEE. V trimming: 4 bases; J trimming: 2 bases; junction bases outside the gene matches: 6. This CDR3 is 15 amino acids long. CDR3 bases: TGTGCCAGCAGCACACGACAGGGTGGCAATCAGCCCCAGCATTTT. This gives the protein CASSTRQGGNQPQHF. Supplemented by reference TRBV5-6 and TRBJ1-5, the full variable domain reads DAGVTQSPTHLIKTRGQQVTLRCSPKSGHDTVSWYQQALGQGPQFIFQYYEEEERQRGNFPDRFSGHQFPNYSSELNVNALLLGDSALYLCASSTRQGGNQPQHFGDGTRLSIL.

V usage is TRBV30 and J usage is TRBJ1-6; D remains unclear. Per germline, CDR1 GTSNPN and CDR2 SVGIG (reference sequence). V lost 3 bases and J 4 bases, leaving 4 bases between the germline ends. The CDR3 sequence is 12 residues long. The CDR3 sequence: CAWRQYNSPLHF. The CDR3 region has the DNA TGTGCCTGGAGACAATATAATTCACCCCTCCACTTT.

J is TRBJ2-5 and V is TRBV28; TRBD1 aligns across 7 bases. J lost 3 bases, V lost 6 bases, and 4 bases had no gene match. Looked up from germline, CDR1 is MDHEN and CDR2 is SYDVKM. CDR3 size: 13 residues. CDR3: CASREQGKETQYF. The CDR3 coding sequence is TGTGCCAGCAGAGAACAGGGGAAAGAGACCCAGTACTTC.

V and J are TRBV5-1 and TRBJ2-3, with a possible D match to TRBD1 (6 bases). The length of the CDR3 is 15 residues. CDR1 is SGHRS and CDR2 is YFSETQ in the germline V gene. The germline V and J ends were trimmed by 0 bases and 3 bases, with 11 bases remaining between them. The CDR3 DNA reads TGCGCCAGCAGCTTGGGCCAGGGGCGGACAGATACGCAGTATTTT. Its translation is CASSLGQGRTDTQYF. Full variable domain (remainder filled in from reference TRBV5-1 and TRBJ2-3): KAGVTQTPRYLIKTRGQQVTLSCSPISGHRSVSWYQQTPGQGLQFLFEYFSETQRNKGNFPGRFSGRQFSNSRSEMNVSTLELGDSALYLCASSLGQGRTDTQYFGPGTRLTVL.

Only a few counts were recorded for this clone. The chain joins TRBV7-2 to TRBJ2-1, with 11 bases identical to TRBD2. This CDR3 contains 18 residues. The V and J ends lost 1 base and 4 bases, in that order; junction bases with no gene match: 9. Germline CDR1 reads SGHTA; CDR2 reads FQGNSA. Here the CDR3 reads CASSLGVSGGAKYNEQFF. CDR3 nucleotide sequence: TGTGCCAGCAGCTTAGGGGTTAGCGGGGGGGCTAAATACAATGAGCAGTTCTTC. The full variable domain, rest sourced from reference TRBV7-2 and TRBJ2-1, is GAGVSQSPSNKVTEKGKDVELRCDPISGHTALYWYRQSLGQGLEFLIYFQGNSAPDKSGLPSDRFSAERTGGSVSTLTIQRTQQEDSAVYLCASSLGVSGGAKYNEQFFGPGTRLTVL.

The V and J genes are TRBV23-1 and TRBJ1-3; the D is unclear. TRBV23-1 is an open reading frame whose function is uncertain. The CDR3 consists of 17 residues. The germline V and J ends were trimmed by 2 bases and 4 bases, with 18 bases remaining between them. CDR3 residues: CASSQIPKLARGNTIYF. DNA of the CDR3: TGCGCCAGCAGTCAAATCCCGAAGCTGGCGAGGGGAAACACCATATATTTT.

The rearrangement joins TRBV14 to TRBJ2-5, with 9 bases fitting TRBD1. The J call may not be correct, given that the DNA end is closer to TRBJ2-7. Germline CDR1 and CDR2: SGHDN and FVKESK. The CDR3 covers 14 residues. CDR3 sequence (DNA): TGTGCCAGCAGCGTGGGACAGGGTTTTCACGAGCAGTACTTC. This codes for CASSVGQGFHEQYF.

This clone was detected once. The V and J genes are TRBV7-9 and TRBJ1-1; 7 bases map to TRBD1. Germline CDR1 reads SEHNR; CDR2 reads FQNEAQ (reference sequence). With 7 bases clipped from V and 1 base from J, the junction kept 3 bases outside the gene matches. The CDR3 length is 13 residues. For the CDR3, the DNA is TGTGCCAGCACCAAGGGGGCGAACACTGAAGCTTTCTTT. Protein product: CASTKGANTEAFF.

The chain couples TRBV28 to TRBJ2-5; no clear D. Germline-derived CDR1 and CDR2 are MDHEN and SYDVKM. This CDR3 contains 14 residues. The V gene lost 6 bases and the J gene lost 1 base, with 12 bases spanning the gap. CDR3 DNA sequence: TGTGCCAGCAGCAGACTTCGTCTCCAAGAGACCCAGTACTTC. It yields the protein CASSRLRLQETQYF.

The chain carries TRBV6-5 and TRBJ2-7; no clear D gene. This CDR3 region has 14 residues. The V end lost 6 bases, the J end lost 4 bases, and 16 bases lay between the germline ends. Germline assignment: CDR1 MNHEY and CDR2 SVGAGI. The CDR3 sequence: CASSNNALAYEQYF. The CDR3 DNA reads as TGTGCCAGCAGCAACAACGCCCTGGCTTACGAGCAGTACTTC.

This sequence joins TRBV5-1 and TRBJ2-7, with D perhaps TRBD1 (5 bases). The CDR3 loop spans 13 amino acids. Germline V gene sequence: CDR1 SGHRS, CDR2 YFSETQ. V lost 5 bases and J 3 bases, leaving 12 bases between the germline ends. The CDR3 sequence: CASSYRQGYEQYF. CDR3 bases: TGCGCCAGCAGTTATAGGCAGGGCTACGAGCAGTACTTC.